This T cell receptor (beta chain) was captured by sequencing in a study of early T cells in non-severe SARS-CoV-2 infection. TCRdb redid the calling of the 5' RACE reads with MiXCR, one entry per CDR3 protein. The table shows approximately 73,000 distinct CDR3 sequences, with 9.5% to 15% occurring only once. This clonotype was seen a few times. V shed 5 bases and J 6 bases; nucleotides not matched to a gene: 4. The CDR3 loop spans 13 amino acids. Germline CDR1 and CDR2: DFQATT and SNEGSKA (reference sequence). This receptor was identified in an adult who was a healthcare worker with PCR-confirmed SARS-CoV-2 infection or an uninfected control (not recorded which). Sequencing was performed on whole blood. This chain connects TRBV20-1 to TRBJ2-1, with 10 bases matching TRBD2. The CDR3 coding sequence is TGCAGTGCTTTAGCGGGGGGCCTCAATGAGCAGTTCTTC. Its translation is CSALAGGLNEQFF.